This T cell receptor beta chain was recorded in a study of T cells after yellow fever vaccination. TCRdb processed the 5' RACE reads anew with MiXCR; each CDR3 protein has one entry. Altogether roughly 150,000 distinct CDR3 sequences are present, 7% to 9% being singletons, with the ten largest covering roughly 0.77%. This clonotype was observed at least ten times. Its target is unknown. CDR1 is DFQATT and CDR2 is SNEGSKA in the germline V gene (reference sequence). The CDR3 runs 12 residues. The V end lost 3 bases, the J end lost 4 bases, and 9 bases lay between the germline ends. Regarding the study as a whole: Subsequent to the booster, the majority of primary-vaccination clones reappeared (around 95% CD4, 85% to 90% CD8).

The receptor's source is a man aged 25-40 years who received the YFV17D yellow fever vaccine. Sequencing used CD4+ T cells sorted from PBMCs, obtained 5 days after the yellow fever booster vaccination. This rearrangement joins TRBV20-1 to TRBJ1-2; D gene ambiguous. The CDR3 DNA reads as TGCAGTGCTAGTGGGGATGGCTATGGCTACACCTTC. Its protein is CSASGDGYGYTF.